Described below is a single T cell receptor (beta chain) sequence and its context. The antigen remains unidentified. Germline CDR1 and CDR2: LNHNV and YYDKDF (reference sequence). Trimming at V came to 8 bases and at J to 6 bases, leaving 7 bases not matched to a gene. The CDR3 loop spans 13 amino acids. Amplification used 60 Vbeta primers and 13 Jbeta primers. Here immunoSEQ multiplex PCR was the method, and the copy in TCRdb shows in-frame clones only, minus some. Among more than 150,000 clones listed, over 70% were seen once. These data are taken from a study of cytomegalovirus exposure and HLA in healthy donors. Whole-study findings and limits: The later analysis indicated that the majority of CMV-associated TCR beta chains appeared HLA-restricted. Most observed TCR sequences were rare, whereas some public TCRs were detected in many donors. Analyses of presence and absence presupposed an approximately uniform sequencing depth across donors.

The source of this sequence is a woman between 18 and 29 years old in good health and CMV-seropositive. V and J are TRBV15 and TRBJ2-1; TRBD1 agrees at 7 bases. Source material: PBMCs. DNA of the CDR3: TGTGCCACCGTCGGACAGGTGAGCAATGAGCAGTTCTTC. Its protein product is CATVGQVSNEQFF.